What follows is one T cell receptor (beta chain) and its context. A multiplex PCR was run with 60 Vbeta primers and 13 Jbeta primers. Only in-frame clones appear in the TCRdb table, and some are missing; sequencing was by immunoSEQ multiplex PCR. The table lists 90,000 to 110,000 clones, about 83% of them singletons. The data originate from a study of cytomegalovirus exposure and HLA in healthy donors. What was sequenced was PBMCs. The clonotype originates from a man in his late teens or twenties in good health and CMV-seronegative.

The CDR3 DNA reads as TGTGCCATAGGACTGGCCTACGAGCAGTACTTC. It codes for CAIGLAYEQYF. The chain uses TRBV10-3 and TRBJ2-7; perhaps TRBD2 as D (5 bases). The CDR3 sequence is 11 residues long. Trimming pared 9 bases from V and 2 bases from J, leaving 8 bases between. The V gene's germline CDR1 is ENHRY and CDR2 SYGVKD.